Below, 18 T cell receptor beta chains from the same sample are listed, as sequenced in a study of control samples from healthy donors and cancer patients. Assay: immunoSEQ multiplex PCR; the TCRdb copy retains only in-frame clones and omits some. The data hold roughly 170,000 clones, with around 90% observed a single time. Sequenced sample: blood. The receptors originated from a woman aged 40 to 50 in good health.

The CDR3 here is CASSPRDSGSSGANVLTF. The CDR3 DNA reads TGTGCCAGCTCACCCCGGGACAGCGGTTCCTCTGGGGCCAACGTCCTGACTTTC. The rearrangement links TRBV18 to TRBJ2-6; 7 nucleotides agree with TRBD1. Germline trimming cut 3 bases from V and 0 bases from J; bases unmatched to any gene: 8. Germline-derived CDR1 and CDR2 are KGHSH and LQKENI. The CDR3 covers 18 residues.

CDR3 DNA: TGTGCCAGTAGTATAGTCGTCCGCTTAACTAACTATGGCTACACCTTC. Translation gives CASSIVVRLTNYGYTF. The V and J genes are TRBV19 and TRBJ1-2; D remains unclear. Germline CDR1 LNHDA, CDR2 SQIVND (reference sequence). Trimming shortened V by 1 base and J by 0 bases, and 12 bases separated the two germline ends. The CDR3 sequence is 16 residues long.

This chain joins TRBV9 and TRBJ2-1, with D unclear. Between the trimmed V and J ends, which lost 4 bases and 9 bases, there was a span of 14 bases. CDR1 SGDLS and CDR2 YYNGEE come from the germline V gene. The CDR3 has 13 amino acids. This CDR3 reads CASSPHRVGEQFF. The CDR3 bases are TGTGCCAGCAGCCCCCATCGGGTGGGTGAGCAGTTCTTC.

Concerning this clone: The junction differs from germline at one of its ends, possibly a read error. The chain employs TRBV3-1 (or the pseudogene TRBV3-2) and TRBJ1-2; D is possibly TRBD1 (5 bases). Germline CDR1 LGHDT, CDR2 YNNKEL (reference sequence). This CDR3 is 15 amino acids long. Here the CDR3 reads CASNQGSGLRYGYTF. The DNA of the CDR3 is TGTGCCAGCAACCAAGGTTCGGGGCTTCGCTATGGCTACACCTTC.

CDR3 amino acids: CASSYSSGRNTIYF. DNA of the CDR3: TGTGCCAGCAGTTACTCGTCAGGAAGGAACACCATATATTTT. The chain employs TRBV6-5 and TRBJ1-3; D uncertain. In germline, CDR1 is MNHEY, CDR2 SVGAGI. The CDR3 totals 14 residues. Trimming took off 0 bases at V and 7 bases at J, with 10 bases between the two ends.

This clone came up a few times. J is TRBJ2-7 and V is TRBV19; the D is unclear. Germline CDR1 reads LNHDA; CDR2 reads SQIVND (reference sequence). The CDR3 has 13 residues. Trimming left V 6 bases short and J 3 bases short, with 12 bases between. The CDR3 DNA reads as TGTGCCAGTAGATTCCAAGAAAACTACGAGCAGTACTTC. As protein: CASRFQENYEQYF. The entire variable domain, with the rest obtained from reference TRBV19 and TRBJ2-7, is as follows: DGGITQSPKYLFRKEGQNVTLSCEQNLNHDAMYWYRQDPGQGLRLIYYSQIVNDFQKGDIAEGYSVSREKKESFPLTVTSAQKNPTAFYLCASRFQENYEQYFGPGTRLTVT.

A single count supports this clone. The rearrangement joins TRBV4-1 to TRBJ1-5, with D tentatively TRBD1 (5 bases). V lost 4 bases, J lost 4 bases, and 14 bases lay in between. The CDR3 has 15 amino acids. Per germline, CDR1 MGHRA and CDR2 YSYEKL. The CDR3 spells CASSLRDEVNQPQHF. The DNA of the CDR3 is TGCGCCAGCAGCCTCAGGGACGAGGTGAATCAGCCCCAGCATTTT.

CDR3 region: CASSLKDSSSGNTIYF. The CDR3 DNA reads as TGCGCCAGCAGCTTAAAGGACTCAAGCTCTGGAAACACCATATATTTT. The chain has TRBV5-1 and TRBJ1-3; D ambiguous. The V end was cut by 2 bases, the J end by 0 bases, with 12 bases between. This CDR3 spans 16 amino acids. Germline-derived CDR1 and CDR2 are SGHRS and YFSETQ. Complete variable domain (other parts from reference TRBV5-1 and TRBJ1-3): KAGVTQTPRYLIKTRGQQVTLSCSPISGHRSVSWYQQTPGQGLQFLFEYFSETQRNKGNFPGRFSGRQFSNSRSEMNVSTLELGDSALYLCASSLKDSSSGNTIYFGEGSWLTVV.

A single count supports this clone. This chain connects TRBV4-1 to TRBJ1-2, with 7 nucleotides matching TRBD1. Per the germline V gene, CDR1 is MGHRA and CDR2 is YSYEKL. This CDR3 contains 15 residues. Losses at the gene ends were 1 base for V and 0 bases for J; bases not matched to a gene: 2. CDR3 bases: TGCGCCAGCAGCCAAGGGGACAGAACTAACTATGGCTACACCTTC. Amino acids: CASSQGDRTNYGYTF.

This chain joins TRBV3-1 (or the pseudogene TRBV3-2) and TRBJ2-5, with a tentative D call TRBD2 (6 bases). There are 15 residues in the CDR3. V was shortened by 5 bases and J by 1 base, with 14 bases between the two germline ends. CDR1 LGHDT and CDR2 YNNKEL come from the germline V gene (reference sequence). DNA for the CDR3: TGTGCCAGCAGCGCAAGGCGGGGCAGCCAAGAGACCCAGTACTTC. Protein: CASSARRGSQETQYF.

J is TRBJ1-1 and V is TRBV5-1, with TRBD1 as a possible D gene (5 bases). The V gene's germline CDR1 is SGHRS and CDR2 YFSETQ. The germline V and J ends were trimmed by 5 bases and 7 bases, with 12 bases remaining between them. This CDR3 contains 12 residues. The CDR3 DNA reads as TGCGCCAGCAGTGGCGGAGACAGTGAAGCTTTCTTT. It yields the protein CASSGGDSEAFF.

This clone is a singleton in its sample. The chain uses TRBV5-1 and TRBJ1-5; D remains unclear. The V end lost 0 bases, the J end lost 3 bases, and 7 bases lay between the germline ends. Germline CDR1 reads SGHRS; CDR2 reads YFSETQ. The CDR3 spans 14 residues. The CDR3 region has the DNA TGCGCCAGCAGCTTGGACAGTTCCAATCAGCCCCAGCATTTT. It encodes CASSLDSSNQPQHF.

The V gene is TRBV19, the J gene TRBJ2-5; D gene uncertain. Per the germline V gene, CDR1 is LNHDA and CDR2 is SQIVND (reference sequence). The V end was cut by 3 bases, the J end by 5 bases, with 19 bases between. The CDR3 runs to 16 residues. The CDR3 loop reads CASSIGVLRSEETQYF. The CDR3 DNA reads as TGTGCCAGTAGTATCGGAGTACTCCGATCTGAGGAGACCCAGTACTTC.

The chain carries TRBV5-8 and TRBJ2-1, with unresolved D. This CDR3 contains 12 residues. Trimming stripped 4 bases from V and 3 bases from J, with 5 bases between. Germline V gene data show CDR1 as SGHTS and CDR2 as YDEGEE. CDR3 protein: CASSMDYNEQFF. CDR3 in DNA: TGTGCCAGCAGCATGGACTACAATGAGCAGTTCTTC.

This chain uses TRBV5-1 with TRBJ2-1; no definite D call. V lost 4 bases and J 5 bases, leaving 25 bases between the germline ends. CDR3 size: 18 residues. Looked up from germline, CDR1 is SGHRS and CDR2 is YFSETQ. CDR3 bases: TGCGCCAGCAGCCTTGCCCCCCCGAGTCGGATAATGAACAATGAGCAGTTCTTC. Translating gives CASSLAPPSRIMNNEQFF. Full variable domain (rest looked up from reference TRBV5-1 and TRBJ2-1): KAGVTQTPRYLIKTRGQQVTLSCSPISGHRSVSWYQQTPGQGLQFLFEYFSETQRNKGNFPGRFSGRQFSNSRSEMNVSTLELGDSALYLCASSLAPPSRIMNNEQFFGPGTRLTVL.

The chain joins TRBV10-3 to TRBJ2-3; D is perhaps TRBD1 (5 bases). Trimming took off 0 bases at V and 2 bases at J, with 12 bases between the two ends. Germline V gives CDR1 ENHRY, CDR2 SYGVKD. The CDR3 runs to 16 residues. CDR3 protein: CAISESNRIHTDTQYF. CDR3 nucleotide sequence: TGTGCCATCAGTGAGTCGAACAGGATCCACACAGATACGCAGTATTTT.

This clone occurred once. The chain recombines TRBV9 with TRBJ1-1, with D possibly matching TRBD1 (6 bases). Trimming pared 0 bases from V and 1 base from J, leaving 7 bases between. The CDR3 sequence is 14 residues long. Germline CDR1 is SGDLS and CDR2 is YYNGEE. As DNA, the CDR3 is TGTGCCAGCAGCGTAGAACAGGGGAACACTGAAGCTTTCTTT. It encodes CASSVEQGNTEAFF.

V gene TRBV5-4 combines with J gene TRBJ2-1, with a tentative D call TRBD2 (6 bases). V dropped 4 bases and J dropped 10 bases, with 21 bases sitting between them. CDR3 size: 15 residues. CDR1 is SGHNT and CDR2 is YYREEE in the germline V gene (reference sequence). Here the CDR3 DNA reads TGTGCCAGCAGCGCCCCTGTCGGGGGTTCCGAGGAGCAGTTCTTC. This translates into CASSAPVGGSEEQFF.